Below are 32 T cell receptor beta chains sequenced from a single sample in a study of response to subunit inactivated influenza vaccine. In TCRdb, the RT-PCR reads were re-called with MiXCR into one record per CDR3 protein. The table includes a few hundred thousand distinct CDR3 sequences, 14% detected once. This sample comprised PBMCs from blood, obtained roughly 13 days after vaccination. These receptors all come from a man between 50 and 59 years old who received an inactivated influenza vaccine.

This clonotype was detected a few times. The chain uses TRBV3-1 and TRBJ1-2; D gene unclear. The CDR3 loop spans 14 amino acids. The V gene lost 1 base and the J gene lost 6 bases, with 12 bases spanning the gap. The germline V gene has CDR1 LGHDT and CDR2 YNNKEL (reference sequence). CDR3 in DNA: TGTGCCAGCAGCCAAGTAGGTGGCCGGGATGGCTACACCTTC. It yields the protein CASSQVGGRDGYTF. Full variable domain (rest looked up from reference TRBV3-1 and TRBJ1-2): DTAVSQTPKYLVTQMGNDKSIKCEQNLGHDTMYWYKQDSKKFLKIMFSYNNKELIINETVPNRFSPKSPDKAHLNLHINSLELGDSAVYFCASSQVGGRDGYTFGSGTRLTVV.

Only a few counts were recorded for this clonotype. The V and J genes are TRBV6-2 or TRBV6-3 and TRBJ2-3, with 7 nucleotides matching TRBD2. The CDR3 sequence is 15 residues long. Germline V gene lookup returns CDR1 MNHEY and CDR2 SVGEGT. Trimming removed 5 bases from V and 2 bases from J; junction bases left unmatched: 7. The CDR3 protein is CASSEAAGFTDTQYF. In DNA, the CDR3 is TGTGCCAGCAGTGAGGCAGCGGGGTTCACAGATACGCAGTATTTT.

There are a few counts of this clonotype. The chain carries TRBV12-3 or TRBV12-4 and TRBJ1-5; TRBD1 is a possible D gene (6 bases). V was trimmed by 5 bases and J by 7 bases, leaving 18 bases between them. This CDR3 spans 15 amino acids. CDR3: CASSLRAGGYQPQHF. CDR3 DNA: TGTGCCAGCAGTCTCCGGGCGGGGGGCTACCAGCCCCAGCATTTT.

The table lists this clonotype with a few counts. The chain recombines TRBV6-1 with TRBJ1-1, with D possibly being TRBD1 (6 bases). The V gene's germline CDR1 is MNHNS and CDR2 SASEGT. V was cut by 7 bases and J by 2 bases, with 14 bases left in between. The CDR3 is 14 residues long. In DNA form, the CDR3 reads TGTGCCAGCAATATCGACAGGAGAAACACTGAAGCTTTCTTT. Translation gives CASNIDRRNTEAFF.

J is TRBJ2-2 and V is TRBV4-1; a possible D gene is TRBD1 (5 bases). V lost 2 bases, J lost 1 base, and 8 bases lay in between. Germline loops: CDR1 MGHRA, CDR2 YSYEKL. This CDR3 is 15 amino acids long. The CDR3 loop is CASSQHRGNTGELFF. The CDR3 region has the DNA TGCGCCAGCAGCCAACATAGGGGGAACACCGGGGAGCTGTTTTTT.

The J gene is TRBJ1-1, the V gene TRBV30; a weak D match, TRBD1 (5 bases). Trimming shortened V by 3 bases and J by 6 bases, and 14 bases separated the two germline ends. The CDR3 loop spans 13 amino acids. CDR1 and CDR2 (germline): GTSNPN, SVGIG (reference sequence). The CDR3 DNA follows: TGTGCCTGGAGGGTGGCAGGGCGGGCTGAAGCTTTCTTT. It translates to CAWRVAGRAEAFF.

This clonotype was counted only a few times. The chain couples TRBV12-3 or TRBV12-4 to TRBJ2-1, with D perhaps TRBD1 or TRBD2 (5 bases each). V shed 2 bases and J shed 7 bases, with 15 bases lying between them. The CDR3 spans 15 residues. The CDR3 bases are TGTGCCAGCAGTTTACCCCAAGCCGGGGCGAATGAGCAGTTCTTC. Translated: CASSLPQAGANEQFF.

The chain uses TRBV20-1 and TRBJ1-1; D ambiguous. The V gene's germline CDR1 is DFQATT and CDR2 SNEGSKA (reference sequence). The CDR3 runs to 13 residues. The V and J ends lost 6 bases and 2 bases respectively, with 13 bases between them. The CDR3 bases are TGCAGTGCCGATCAGTCTGCCAACACTGAAGCTTTCTTT. Translated, it gives CSADQSANTEAFF.

This clonotype was picked up a small number of times. The CDR3 sequence: CSASDTGGIAEAFF. The CDR3 coding sequence is TGCAGTGCTAGCGATACAGGGGGTATCGCTGAAGCTTTCTTT. V and J are TRBV20-1 and TRBJ1-1; 8 nucleotides match TRBD1. V trimming: 3 bases; J trimming: 6 bases; junction bases outside the gene matches: 9. Germline lookup yields CDR1 DFQATT and CDR2 SNEGSKA (reference sequence). The CDR3 is 14 residues long.

This clonotype was picked up a small number of times. V and J are TRBV29-1 and TRBJ2-2, with no clear D. The CDR3 length is 14 residues. Trimming took 4 bases from V and 2 from J, leaving 11 bases between them. The germline CDR1 and CDR2 sequences are SQVTM and ANQGSEA. CDR3 DNA sequence: TGCAGCGTTGGAACGTCACTTAACACCGGGGAGCTGTTTTTT. Encoded protein: CSVGTSLNTGELFF.

The V gene is TRBV9, the J gene TRBJ2-1, with TRBD1 identical over 9 bases. The CDR3 is 13 amino acids. Germline V gene sequence: CDR1 SGDLS, CDR2 YYNGEE. V shed 4 bases, J shed 9 bases, and the junction held 5 bases outside the gene matches. Here the CDR3 DNA reads TGTGCCAGCAGCCGGACAGGGGTTAGTGAGCAGTTCTTC. Translated: CASSRTGVSEQFF.

This clonotype was detected a few times. The chain uses TRBV29-1 and TRBJ2-3, with D maybe TRBD2 (6 bases). With 7 bases removed from V and 1 base from J, the gap between germline ends came to 12 bases. The CDR3 runs 13 residues. From germline, CDR1 is SQVTM and CDR2 ANQGSEA. The chain's CDR3 is CSADSGGTDTQYF. The CDR3 DNA sequence: TGCAGCGCCGATTCGGGGGGCACAGATACGCAGTATTTT.

The table lists this clonotype with a few counts. J is TRBJ2-7 and V is TRBV7-4; 9 positions match TRBD2. Germline V gene lookup returns CDR1 SGHVT and CDR2 SQSDAQ. Trimming at V came to 2 bases and at J to 2 bases, leaving 4 bases not matched to a gene. The CDR3 runs 15 residues. The CDR3 DNA follows: TGTGCCAGCAGCTTAAATTCTAGCGGGACCTACGAGCAGTACTTC. Encoded protein: CASSLNSSGTYEQYF.

The chain carries TRBV19 and TRBJ2-3; 13 nucleotides match TRBD2. There are 17 residues in the CDR3. V lost 2 bases, J lost 3 bases, and 5 bases stayed unmatched. The germline CDR1 and CDR2 sequences are LNHDA and SQIVND (reference sequence). CDR3 sequence (DNA): TGTGCCAGTAGTATATTTCTGGGACTAGCGGGAACAGATACGCAGTATTTT. Translating it yields CASSIFLGLAGTDTQYF. Drawing the rest from reference TRBV19 and TRBJ2-3, the complete variable domain is DGGITQSPKYLFRKEGQNVTLSCEQNLNHDAMYWYRQDPGQGLRLIYYSQIVNDFQKGDIAEGYSVSREKKESFPLTVTSAQKNPTAFYLCASSIFLGLAGTDTQYFGPGTRLTVL.

This chain uses TRBV7-2 with TRBJ2-1; 8 bases are a match to TRBD1. V shed 1 base and J 10 bases; nucleotides not matched to a gene: 9. Germline loops: CDR1 SGHTA, CDR2 FQGNSA. The CDR3 covers 15 residues. This chain's CDR3 is CASSLVTLGQGEQFF. In nucleotides, the CDR3 is TGTGCCAGCAGCTTAGTCACCCTAGGACAGGGAGAGCAGTTCTTC.

This clonotype was found a few times. The rearrangement uses TRBV12-3 or TRBV12-4 and TRBJ2-7; 9 bases line up with TRBD1. V gave up 4 bases and J gave up 7 bases; unmatched junction bases: 5. CDR3 size: 13 residues. The chain's CDR3 is CASSYDRGSEQYF. DNA of the CDR3: TGTGCCAGCAGTTACGACAGGGGGTCAGAGCAGTACTTC.

The CDR3 sequence: CSATTDSVPQETQYF. The CDR3 DNA sequence: TGCAGTGCAACCACCGACAGCGTCCCCCAAGAGACCCAGTACTTC. The chain employs TRBV20-1 and TRBJ2-5, with a tentative D call TRBD1 (5 bases). Germline V gene sequence: CDR1 DFQATT, CDR2 SNEGSKA (reference sequence). The V end was cut by 6 bases, the J end by 1 base, with 18 bases between. The CDR3 covers 15 residues.

The chain employs TRBV10-3 and TRBJ2-2; a weak D match, TRBD1 (6 bases). The germline V and J ends were trimmed by 0 bases and 8 bases, with 13 bases remaining between them. CDR1 is ENHRY, CDR2 SYGVKD, per germline. The CDR3 runs to 15 residues. The CDR3 coding sequence is TGTGCCATCAGTGAGTCGACGCCGGGGACAGGGGAGCTGTTTTTT. It is translated as CAISESTPGTGELFF.

The CDR3 region has the DNA TGTGCCAGCAGACCTAGCGGGGGGACCTCCTACGAGCAGTACTTC. Protein product: CASRPSGGTSYEQYF. V is TRBV6-2 or TRBV6-3 and J is TRBJ2-7, with 11 bases aligning to TRBD2. The CDR3 spans 15 residues. The V gene's germline CDR1 is MNHEY and CDR2 SVGEGT. Losses at the gene ends were 6 bases for V and 0 bases for J; bases not matched to a gene: 4.

The sample holds a few counts of this clonotype. The V and J genes are TRBV7-2 and TRBJ2-7; D gene ambiguous. Trimming shortened V by 2 bases and J by 2 bases, and 16 bases separated the two germline ends. Per the germline V gene, CDR1 is SGHTA and CDR2 is FQGNSA. The CDR3 is 16 residues long. The CDR3 loop reads CASSLRVQVRTYEQYF. Here the CDR3 DNA reads TGTGCCAGCAGCTTACGAGTCCAGGTTCGGACCTACGAGCAGTACTTC.

The chain recombines TRBV25-1 with TRBJ2-1, with 10 nucleotides matching TRBD2. The CDR3 loop spans 13 amino acids. J gave up 14 bases and V 3 bases, and 7 bases lay outside the gene matches. CDR1 MGHDK and CDR2 SYGVNS come from the germline V gene. This CDR3 reads CASSENTGTSEFF. CDR3 sequence (DNA): TGTGCCAGCAGTGAGAACACCGGGACTAGCGAGTTCTTC.

The rearrangement uses TRBV3-1 and TRBJ2-1, with 7 nucleotides matching TRBD2. V lost 4 bases to trimming and J lost 9 bases; unmatched junction nucleotides: 9. There are 14 residues in the CDR3. Germline CDR1 reads LGHDT; CDR2 reads YNNKEL (reference sequence). The CDR3 region has the DNA TGTGCCAGCAGCCCCGGACTCGGGGGGAGTGAGCAGTTCTTC. This translates into CASSPGLGGSEQFF.

This clonotype was counted only a few times. The chain has TRBV5-6 and TRBJ2-4; possibly TRBD1 or TRBD2 for D (5 bases each). Germline lookup yields CDR1 SGHDT and CDR2 YYEEEE. The V end was cut by 4 bases, the J end by 5 bases, with 13 bases between. This CDR3 is built from 14 residues. CDR3 coding DNA: TGTGCCAGCAGCACCGGGACCCCGCAAAACATTCAGTACTTC. Translating gives CASSTGTPQNIQYF. Together with reference TRBV5-6 and TRBJ2-4, the CDR3 gives the full variable domain: DAGVTQSPTHLIKTRGQQVTLRCSPKSGHDTVSWYQQALGQGPQFIFQYYEEEERQRGNFPDRFSGHQFPNYSSELNVNALLLGDSALYLCASSTGTPQNIQYFGAGTRLSVL.

The gene calls are TRBV18 and TRBJ2-5; D is possibly TRBD2 (6 bases). Germline V gene sequence: CDR1 KGHSH, CDR2 LQKENI. The CDR3 is made up of 15 amino acids. V was shortened by 5 bases and J by 3 bases, with 16 bases between the two germline ends. The CDR3 DNA reads TGTGCCAGCTCATCCCGGCGGGGTCTAGAAGAGACCCAGTACTTC. Translated: CASSSRRGLEETQYF. The complete variable domain, with remaining parts taken from reference TRBV18 and TRBJ2-5, reads NAGVMQNPRHLVRRRGQEARLRCSPMKGHSHVYWYRQLPEEGLKFMVYLQKENIIDESGMPKERFSAEFPKEGPSILRIQQVVRGDSAAYFCASSSRRGLEETQYFGPGTRLLVL.

The table lists this clonotype with a few counts. The chain recombines TRBV29-1 with TRBJ2-5, with D perhaps matching TRBD2 (5 bases). The CDR3 has 14 amino acids. The V and J ends lost 3 bases and 7 bases respectively, with 18 bases between them. Germline V gene data show CDR1 as SQVTM and CDR2 as ANQGSEA. CDR3 amino acids: CSVDQNGVTGTQYF. In nucleotides, the CDR3 is TGCAGCGTTGACCAAAACGGGGTTACTGGGACCCAGTACTTC.

The CDR3 loop reads CSVERTGQETQYF. As DNA, the CDR3 is TGCAGCGTTGAAAGGACAGGTCAAGAGACCCAGTACTTC. V is TRBV29-1 and J is TRBJ2-5; 7 nucleotides align to TRBD1. The CDR3 has 13 amino acids. In germline, CDR1 is SQVTM, CDR2 ANQGSEA. Trimming cost V 2 bases and J 2 bases; bases outside gene matches: 2.

The chain is built from TRBV10-3 and TRBJ2-1; weak D call: TRBD2 (5 bases). The V gene lost 0 bases and the J gene lost 9 bases, with 9 bases spanning the gap. Per germline, CDR1 ENHRY and CDR2 SYGVKD. CDR3 size: 13 residues. CDR3 DNA sequence: TGTGCCATCAGTGAGTCTGCTAGCACTGAGCAGTTCTTC. Translating gives CAISESASTEQFF.

The rearrangement uses TRBV12-3 or TRBV12-4 and TRBJ1-1, with D perhaps TRBD1 (6 bases). There are 14 residues in the CDR3. V was shortened by 5 bases and J by 0 bases, with 10 bases between the two germline ends. CDR3 coding DNA: TGTGCCAGCAGTGCACAGGGAGTGAACACTGAAGCTTTCTTT. It yields the protein CASSAQGVNTEAFF.

V and J are TRBV29-1 and TRBJ2-3; D unresolved. Between the trimmed V and J ends, which lost 3 bases and 5 bases, there was a span of 15 bases. The CDR3 has 14 amino acids. Germline V CDR1 and CDR2: SQVTM, ANQGSEA. The CDR3 loop is CSVDIGGTIDTQYF. Here the CDR3 DNA reads TGCAGCGTTGATATCGGCGGAACCATAGATACGCAGTATTTT.

This rearrangement joins TRBV7-2 to TRBJ2-2, with TRBD2 as a possible D gene (6 bases). The CDR3 totals 15 residues. In germline, CDR1 is SGHTA, CDR2 FQGNSA. The germline V and J ends were trimmed by 5 bases and 1 base, with 11 bases remaining between them. As DNA, the CDR3 is TGTGCCAGCAGCCGAGTGGGGGGGAACACCGGGGAGCTGTTTTTT. Protein: CASSRVGGNTGELFF.

V is TRBV7-9 and J is TRBJ2-3, with 8 bases identical to TRBD2. Germline CDR1 SEHNR, CDR2 FQNEAQ (reference sequence). Trimming cost V 4 bases and J 4 bases; bases outside gene matches: 4. The CDR3 loop spans 14 amino acids. CDR3 DNA: TGTGCCAGCAGCTCTAGCGGGTGGGCAGATACGCAGTATTTT. Its translation: CASSSSGWADTQYF.

V and J are TRBV24-1 and TRBJ1-1; TRBD1 matches 8 bases. V shed 8 bases and J 4 bases; nucleotides not matched to a gene: 14. This CDR3 has 16 amino acids. Germline-derived CDR1 and CDR2 are KGHDR and SFDVKD. The CDR3 loop is CATIPYRGANGTEAFF. The CDR3 DNA reads TGTGCCACCATACCCTACAGGGGGGCCAACGGCACTGAAGCTTTCTTT.